The entry below gives a single TCR beta chain sequence along with its context. V trimming: 1 base; J trimming: 8 bases; junction bases outside the gene matches: 4. Germline CDR1 and CDR2: SGHVS and FQNEAQ. This CDR3 contains 14 residues. These data come from a study of control samples from healthy donors and cancer patients. The assay was immunoSEQ multiplex PCR, and TCRdb's table has in-frame clones only and misses some. The data hold roughly 40,000 clones, with about 93% observed a single time. The specimen sequenced was blood. The clonotype comes from a woman aged 45-59 years in good health. The chain has TRBV7-8 and TRBJ1-3, with 8 nucleotides matching TRBD1. The CDR3 region has the DNA TGTGCCAGCAGCTTAGAGGGACAGGTACACACCATATATTTT. Its protein product is CASSLEGQVHTIYF.